Shown below are 22 T cell receptor beta chains from a single sample sequenced in a study of vaccination effects on CD4 cells after COVID-19. Viral peptide pool expansion of antigen-specific CD4+ T cells preceded sequencing in the ViraFEST assay. Isolating CD4+ T cells followed less than 11 days of culture. Each vaccine recipient was nucleocapsid antibody negative and had no prior SARS-CoV-2 infection. Here immunoSEQ multiplex PCR was the method, and the copy in TCRdb shows in-frame clones only, minus some. This sample has under 70,000 clones; 60% to 80% occur once, and the top ten carry around 3.8%. Antigens of these TCRs are unknown. The sequences come from CD4+ T cells from PBMCs cultured with HCoV-OC43 spike peptides, collected before COVID-19 vaccination. Subset of the sample: HCoV-OC43 spike overlapping peptide pool stimulation. The receptors shown here come from a human donor who received a COVID-19 vaccine.

This clone was seen only a few times. This rearrangement joins TRBV28 to TRBJ2-3; TRBD2 is a possible D gene (5 bases). Germline CDR1 reads MDHEN; CDR2 reads SYDVKM. The CDR3 consists of 14 residues. Trimming cost V 8 bases and J 0 bases, with 12 bases left between them. The CDR3 sequence is CASRTGSSTDTQYF. CDR3 DNA: TGTGCCAGCCGTACGGGGTCTAGCACAGATACGCAGTATTTT.

The chain couples TRBV18 to TRBJ1-2, with D hard to call. This CDR3 comprises 13 residues. Per germline, CDR1 KGHSH and CDR2 LQKENI. V was trimmed by 3 bases and J by 5 bases, leaving 10 bases between them. The CDR3 protein is CASSPAGEYGYTF. The CDR3 coding sequence is TGTGCCAGCTCACCCGCCGGAGAGTATGGCTACACCTTC. Full variable domain (rest looked up from reference TRBV18 and TRBJ1-2): NAGVMQNPRHLVRRRGQEARLRCSPMKGHSHVYWYRQLPEEGLKFMVYLQKENIIDESGMPKERFSAEFPKEGPSILRIQQVVRGDSAAYFCASSPAGEYGYTFGSGTRLTVV.

This chain uses TRBV29-1 with TRBJ2-1, with a weak D call TRBD1 (6 bases). Germline loops: CDR1 SQVTM, CDR2 ANQGSEA. The CDR3 length is 12 residues. V was shortened by 7 bases and J by 4 bases, with 11 bases between the two germline ends. The CDR3 loop reads CSARTAYNEQFF. The CDR3 nucleotides are TGCAGCGCCCGGACAGCTTACAATGAGCAGTTCTTC.

The sample holds a few counts of this clone. The rearrangement joins TRBV9 to TRBJ1-2; 8 nucleotides align to TRBD1. Germline trimming cut 3 bases from V and 7 bases from J; bases unmatched to any gene: 11. The CDR3 is made up of 15 amino acids. In germline, CDR1 is SGDLS, CDR2 YYNGEE. In DNA, the CDR3 is TGTGCCAGCAGCGCCGCAATGGGACAGGCGGGTGGCTACACCTTC. Protein product: CASSAAMGQAGGYTF.

The table lists this clone with a few counts. The V and J genes are TRBV5-8 and TRBJ2-1; no reliable D call. The V end was cut by 2 bases, the J end by 0 bases, with 9 bases between. Looked up from germline, CDR1 is SGHTS and CDR2 is YDEGEE. The CDR3 has 15 residues. The CDR3 loop reads CASSFARSSYNEQFF. As DNA, the CDR3 is TGTGCCAGCAGCTTTGCACGCAGCTCCTACAATGAGCAGTTCTTC.

The gene calls are TRBV7-2 and TRBJ1-4, with no clear D. Between the trimmed V and J ends, which lost 2 bases and 4 bases, there was a span of 5 bases. The length of the CDR3 is 13 residues. The V gene's germline CDR1 is SGHTA and CDR2 FQGNSA. CDR3 in amino acids: CASSLRVNEKLFF. CDR3 nucleotides: TGTGCCAGCAGCTTAAGGGTTAATGAAAAACTGTTTTTT.

The chain employs TRBV6-1 and TRBJ1-4, with 7 bases identical to TRBD1. Germline V CDR1 and CDR2: MNHNS, SASEGT. V lost 3 bases and J lost 8; bases outside the gene matches: 9. CDR3 size: 15 residues. Here the CDR3 reads CASSDRGSLYEKLFF. As DNA, the CDR3 is TGTGCCAGCAGTGACAGGGGGTCTTTATACGAAAAACTGTTTTTT.

This clone was recorded a few times. The V and J genes are TRBV19 and TRBJ1-5, with 7 bases identical to TRBD1. The CDR3 runs 18 residues. J gave up 0 bases and V 0 bases, and 8 bases lay outside the gene matches. Germline values: CDR1 LNHDA, CDR2 SQIVND (reference sequence). The CDR3 here is CASSIDGQVIHSNQPQHF. The CDR3 DNA is TGTGCCAGTAGTATAGACGGACAGGTGATACATAGCAATCAGCCCCAGCATTTT.

The chain is built from TRBV5-5 and TRBJ2-7, with a tentative D call TRBD2 (5 bases). CDR1 SGHKS and CDR2 YYEKEE come from the germline V gene (reference sequence). The CDR3 length is 15 residues. V lost 0 bases and J lost 0, with 10 bases in between. CDR3 coding DNA: TGTGCCAGCAGCTTGGCACAAGGACTCTCCTACGAGCAGTACGTC. Amino acid sequence: CASSLAQGLSYEQYV.

This clone was recorded a few times. The rearrangement uses TRBV5-4 and TRBJ2-1; either TRBD1 or TRBD2 may fit D (5 bases each). Trimming left V 2 bases short and J 10 bases short, with 16 bases between. The germline V gene has CDR1 SGHNT and CDR2 YYREEE (reference sequence). The CDR3 length is 14 residues. The CDR3 protein is CASSLSQGGGEQFF. The CDR3 region has the DNA TGTGCCAGCAGCTTAAGCCAGGGCGGCGGGGAGCAGTTCTTC.

This CDR3 reads CATTTGGGSPLHF. Here the CDR3 DNA reads TGTGCCACCACGACAGGGGGCGGTTCACCCCTCCACTTT. The V call is TRBV19, the J call TRBJ1-6, with 10 bases matching TRBD1. The CDR3 length is 13 residues. Germline V gene lookup returns CDR1 LNHDA and CDR2 SQIVND (reference sequence). Trimming cost V 10 bases and J 9 bases; bases outside gene matches: 6.

The DNA for the CDR3 is TGTGCCAGCAGCTGGAAAGATGGGCCCCAGCATTTT. Amino acids: CASSWKDGPQHF. The chain couples TRBV7-2 to TRBJ1-5; no definite D call. This CDR3 contains 12 residues. Trimming left V 4 bases short and J 9 bases short, with 10 bases between. Germline CDR1 and CDR2: SGHTA and FQGNSA.

V is TRBV6-5 and J is TRBJ2-7; D call uncertain. The CDR3 is 14 residues long. The V gene's germline CDR1 is MNHEY and CDR2 SVGAGI. V lost 8 bases and J 2 bases, leaving 16 bases between the germline ends. CDR3 sequence: CASSPQYGPYEQYV. CDR3 sequence (DNA): TGTGCCAGCTCTCCCCAATACGGCCCCTACGAGCAGTACGTC.

V and J are TRBV6-6 and TRBJ2-1, with 10 positions matching TRBD1. CDR1 MNHNY and CDR2 SVGAGI come from the germline V gene (reference sequence). Trimming removed 6 bases from V and 5 bases from J; junction bases left unmatched: 10. The CDR3 totals 16 residues. DNA for the CDR3: TGTGCCAGCAGCACCCGGGGGGGGACAGGGGACAATGAGCAGTTCTTC. This translates into CASSTRGGTGDNEQFF.

The V and J genes are TRBV5-1 and TRBJ2-3, with D possibly TRBD1 on 5 matching bases. This CDR3 spans 14 amino acids. Germline V gives CDR1 SGHRS, CDR2 YFSETQ. Trimming removed 4 bases from V and 2 bases from J, with 11 bases in between. The CDR3 coding sequence is TGCGCCAGCAGCCTAGGACACACCACAGATACGCAGTATTTT. Translated: CASSLGHTTDTQYF.

The rearrangement uses TRBV4-1 and TRBJ1-5, with TRBD1 matching 8 bases. Germline values: CDR1 MGHRA, CDR2 YSYEKL. The CDR3 has 20 amino acids. With V trimmed by 1 base and J by 1 base, 15 bases remained unmatched. The CDR3 sequence: CASSQGVGQGAERSNQPQHF. In DNA, the CDR3 is TGCGCCAGCAGCCAAGGGGTGGGCCAGGGGGCCGAAAGAAGCAATCAGCCCCAGCATTTT.

This clone was observed a handful of times. The CDR3 spells CASSVGHQGEQYV. CDR3 in DNA: TGTGCCAGCAGCGTAGGTCACCAAGGCGAGCAGTACGTC. The chain recombines TRBV9 with TRBJ2-7, with no clear D. This CDR3 region has 13 residues. Trimming took off 0 bases at V and 6 bases at J, with 10 bases between the two ends. CDR1 is SGDLS and CDR2 is YYNGEE in the germline V gene.

This rearrangement joins TRBV5-4 to TRBJ2-7; the D is unclear. V lost 0 bases and J lost 6, with 13 bases in between. Germline V CDR1 and CDR2: SGHNT, YYREEE (reference sequence). The CDR3 contains 14 residues. CDR3 residues: CASSLAGSRGEQYV. In DNA form, the CDR3 reads TGTGCCAGCAGCTTGGCTGGTAGTCGAGGCGAGCAGTACGTC.

The gene calls are TRBV20-1 and TRBJ2-1; D remains ambiguous. This CDR3 has 10 residues. The germline V gene encodes CDR1 DFQATT and CDR2 SNEGSKA (reference sequence). V dropped 7 bases and J dropped 10 bases, with 11 bases sitting between them. The CDR3 protein is CSVASWEQFF. The CDR3 coding sequence is TGCAGTGTGGCTAGTTGGGAGCAGTTCTTC.

By sample share, this clone is medium-sized. The chain uses TRBV2 and TRBJ1-1; 7 nucleotides match TRBD1. CDR1 SNHLY and CDR2 FYNNEI come from the germline V gene. The CDR3 has 14 residues. The V segment lost 3 bases and the J segment 3 bases; nucleotides outside the gene matches: 4. The CDR3 sequence: CASSDRTGYTEAFF. The CDR3 DNA follows: TGTGCCAGCAGTGACAGGACAGGCTACACTGAAGCTTTCTTT.

The chain couples TRBV6-2 or TRBV6-3 to TRBJ2-3; D not certain. V lost 2 bases to trimming and J lost 2 bases, with 5 bases between them. The CDR3 is 13 residues long. Germline-derived CDR1 and CDR2 are MNHEY and SVGEGT. CDR3 amino acids: CASSYPNTDTQYF. CDR3 sequence (DNA): TGTGCCAGCAGTTACCCGAACACAGATACGCAGTATTTT.

V and J are TRBV19 and TRBJ2-2, with 7 bases identical to TRBD1. The CDR3 loop spans 16 amino acids. Germline CDR1 LNHDA, CDR2 SQIVND (reference sequence). Unmatched junction bases numbered 10, after V lost 7 bases and J lost 2 bases. The CDR3 nucleotides are TGTGCCAGTACCTCCCGGGACAGAGTTAACACCGGGGAGCTGTTTTTT. It specifies CASTSRDRVNTGELFF. The full variable domain, in which reference TRBV19 and TRBJ2-2 provide the parts outside the CDR3, is DGGITQSPKYLFRKEGQNVTLSCEQNLNHDAMYWYRQDPGQGLRLIYYSQIVNDFQKGDIAEGYSVSREKKESFPLTVTSAQKNPTAFYLCASTSRDRVNTGELFFGEGSRLTVL.